What follows are 31 T cell receptor beta chains derived from one specimen sequenced in a study of response to subunit inactivated influenza vaccine (dated by TCRdb to the late 2010s). The library was prepared using RT-PCR. Instrument used: Illumina HiSeq 2500. Using fastp trimming at Q25 and MiXCR clonotype assembly, TCRdb reanalyzed the public sequencing data and kept in-frame beta chains. Identical CDR3 protein sequences are pooled into one entry, listed with their most common genes and DNA. For this sample the table gives about 500,000 distinct CDR3 sequences, of which 16% were detected only once. 3% of the sample is held by the ten biggest clonotypes. The sample here was CD4+ T cells sorted from PBMCs, taken approximately 25 months after vaccination. All receptors come from a man between 50 and 75 years old who received an inactivated influenza vaccine. Donor details come from another sample of the same person, matched by shared clones.

This clonotype has just a few counts. The chain is built from TRBV20-1 and TRBJ2-2; the D is unclear. CDR3 length: 12 residues. Germline V lookup: CDR1 DFQATT, CDR2 SNEGSKA (reference sequence). V was clipped by 0 bases and J by 7 bases, with 6 bases between them. The CDR3 sequence is CSARDRVGELFF. CDR3 coding DNA: TGCAGTGCTAGAGATCGTGTCGGGGAGCTGTTTTTT.

There are a few counts of this clonotype. This sequence joins TRBV7-2 and TRBJ2-7, with a possible D match to TRBD1 (6 bases). V lost 4 bases and J lost 2, with 15 bases in between. This CDR3 has 15 amino acids. Germline V CDR1 and CDR2: SGHTA, FQGNSA. The CDR3 region is CASSSTTGSPYEQYF. For the CDR3, the DNA is TGTGCCAGCAGCTCCACGACAGGATCTCCCTACGAGCAGTACTTC. The whole variable domain, filled in from reference TRBV7-2 and TRBJ2-7, reads GAGVSQSPSNKVTEKGKDVELRCDPISGHTALYWYRQSLGQGLEFLIYFQGNSAPDKSGLPSDRFSAERTGGSVSTLTIQRTQQEDSAVYLCASSSTTGSPYEQYFGPGTRLTVT.

This clonotype was recorded at least ten times. The chain couples TRBV10-3 to TRBJ2-2; tentative D call: TRBD1 (6 bases). The CDR3 runs to 15 residues. V lost 0 bases and J 4 bases, leaving 9 bases between the germline ends. CDR1 is ENHRY and CDR2 is SYGVKD in the germline V gene. The CDR3 nucleotides are TGTGCCATCAGTGAGTCCAGGGGTGGCACCGGGGAGCTGTTTTTT. It specifies CAISESRGGTGELFF.

About this clonotype itself: A junction boundary mismatches the germline segment, possibly from a read error. The J gene is TRBJ2-5, the V gene TRBV7-7; no firm D call. Germline loops: CDR1 SSHAT, CDR2 FNYEAQ (reference sequence). This CDR3 is built from 13 residues. This CDR3 is CASSVRSGETQYF. The CDR3 bases are TGTGCTAGCAGCGTAAGGTCCGGGGAGACCCAGTACTTC.

The CDR3 region has the DNA TGCGCCAGCAGCCAAGGCCCTAGCGGGGGCTCAGAGACCCAGTACTTC. Encoded protein: CASSQGPSGGSETQYF. The V gene is TRBV4-3, the J gene TRBJ2-5, with 10 bases fitting TRBD2. The CDR3 length is 16 residues. The trim removed 1 base at V and 4 bases at J, leaving 6 bases unmatched. Germline V gene lookup returns CDR1 LGHNA and CDR2 YSLEER.

Only a few counts were recorded for this clonotype. This sequence joins TRBV28 and TRBJ2-7; TRBD1 agrees at 8 bases. J was trimmed by 3 bases and V by 5 bases; bases with no gene match: 6. This CDR3 spans 14 amino acids. From germline, CDR1 is MDHEN and CDR2 SYDVKM. The CDR3 DNA sequence: TGTGCCAGCAGTATGACAGGGGCTCTCTACGAGCAGTACTTC. Protein product: CASSMTGALYEQYF.

The chain recombines TRBV11-2 with TRBJ2-1; TRBD1 might be the D (6 bases). Looked up from germline, CDR1 is SGHAT and CDR2 is FQNNGV. Trimming took off 4 bases at V and 10 bases at J, with 14 bases between the two ends. CDR3 length equals 13 residues. The CDR3, as DNA: TGTGCCAGCAGCTCGGGACACTCCGCAGAGCAGTTCTTC. Translation: CASSSGHSAEQFF. The whole variable domain, remainder taken from reference TRBV11-2 and TRBJ2-1, is EAGVAQSPRYKIIEKRQSVAFWCNPISGHATLYWYQQILGQGPKLLIQFQNNGVVDDSQLPKDRFSAERLKGVDSTLKIQPAKLEDSAVYLCASSSGHSAEQFFGPGTRLTVL.

CDR3 DNA sequence: TGCGCCAGCAGCCCGGACAGGGCACATGACTATGGCTACACCTTC. Translating gives CASSPDRAHDYGYTF. This sequence joins TRBV5-1 and TRBJ1-2, with 8 bases that match TRBD1. This CDR3 contains 15 residues. Germline loops: CDR1 SGHRS, CDR2 YFSETQ. With V trimmed by 4 bases and J by 3 bases, 8 bases remained unmatched.

A few counts support this clonotype. This chain uses TRBV5-1 with TRBJ1-3; 7 bases are a match to TRBD1. The J segment lost 7 bases and the V segment lost 3 bases, leaving 4 bases of the junction unmatched. This CDR3 spans 13 amino acids. Germline V gives CDR1 SGHRS, CDR2 YFSETQ. CDR3 bases: TGCGCCAGCAGCTCTGACAGGGCTAACACCATATATTTT. Amino acids: CASSSDRANTIYF.

With regard to this clonotype: One junction end disagrees with the germline gene, perhaps due to a read error. The V gene is TRBV7-7, the J gene TRBJ2-7, with D perhaps TRBD1 (6 bases). From germline, CDR1 is SSHAT and CDR2 FNYEAQ (reference sequence). The CDR3 consists of 13 residues. The CDR3 DNA is TGTGCTAGCAGCTTAGACTGGGGGCTCGAGCAGTACTTC. Translation gives CASSLDWGLEQYF.

This clonotype turned up a few times. The chain joins TRBV20-1 to TRBJ1-5, with 10 bases fitting TRBD1. CDR1 and CDR2 (germline): DFQATT, SNEGSKA (reference sequence). Trimming cost V 0 bases and J 4 bases; bases outside gene matches: 6. This CDR3 is built from 16 residues. This CDR3 reads CSARDGTGASNQPQHF. The DNA of the CDR3 is TGCAGTGCTAGAGATGGGACAGGGGCTTCTAATCAGCCCCAGCATTTT.

This chain links TRBV12-3 or TRBV12-4 with TRBJ2-5; D is ambiguous. CDR3 length equals 15 residues. Trimming removed 6 bases from V and 4 bases from J, with 18 bases in between. For the CDR3, the DNA is TGTGCCAGCAGCCGAAGGGCTCCCTACGTAGAGACCCAGTACTTC. It encodes CASSRRAPYVETQYF.

This clonotype was observed a handful of times. This chain joins TRBV20-1 and TRBJ2-1; 13 bases are a match to TRBD2. Germline CDR1 DFQATT, CDR2 SNEGSKA (reference sequence). The CDR3 has 15 amino acids. Trimming removed 6 bases from V and 6 bases from J; junction bases left unmatched: 8. As DNA, the CDR3 is TGCAGTGCCCGCTCGACTAGCGGGAGGTTCAATGAGCAGTTCTTC. It translates to CSARSTSGRFNEQFF.

The chain has TRBV7-2 and TRBJ2-4, with TRBD2 identical over 9 bases. The V segment lost 0 bases and the J segment 7 bases; nucleotides outside the gene matches: 10. CDR1 is SGHTA and CDR2 is FQGNSA in the germline V gene. The CDR3 loop spans 17 amino acids. Here the CDR3 DNA reads TGTGCCAGCAGCTTAGCCGTGGCTAGCGGGAAGCTTAACATTCAGTACTTC. As protein: CASSLAVASGKLNIQYF.

The chain recombines TRBV20-1 with TRBJ2-3, with 7 bases fitting TRBD1. This CDR3 has 14 amino acids. CDR1 and CDR2 from the germline V gene are DFQATT and SNEGSKA (reference sequence). V was clipped by 2 bases and J by 0 bases; unmatched bases: 2. Here the CDR3 DNA reads TGCAGTGCTAGAAGGGACAGTAGCACAGATACGCAGTATTTT. It specifies CSARRDSSTDTQYF.

This clonotype was recorded many times. The rearrangement uses TRBV7-9 and TRBJ1-1, with 7 bases lining up with TRBD1. The V and J ends lost 6 bases and 3 bases, in that order; junction bases with no gene match: 4. From germline, CDR1 is SEHNR and CDR2 FQNEAQ (reference sequence). The CDR3 extends over 13 amino acids. CDR3 sequence reads: CASRKTGDTEAFF. The CDR3 coding sequence is TGTGCCAGCAGAAAAACAGGGGACACTGAAGCTTTCTTT. Filled out from reference TRBV7-9 and TRBJ1-1, the complete variable domain reads DTGVSQNPRHKITKRGQNVTFRCDPISEHNRLYWYRQTLGQGPEFLTYFQNEAQLEKSRLLSDRFSAERPKGSFSTLEIQRTEQGDSAMYLCASRKTGDTEAFFGQGTRLTVV.

This clonotype was observed at least ten times. This sequence joins TRBV4-3 and TRBJ2-3; TRBD2 aligns across 7 bases. The CDR3 spans 17 residues. The trim removed 2 bases at V and 0 bases at J, leaving 8 bases unmatched. Germline CDR1 LGHNA, CDR2 YSLEER. The CDR3 sequence is CASSQSRASGSTDTQYF. DNA for the CDR3: TGCGCCAGCAGCCAATCACGTGCTAGCGGAAGCACAGATACGCAGTATTTT.

This chain joins TRBV12-3 or TRBV12-4 and TRBJ2-2; D possibly corresponds to TRBD2 (6 bases). This CDR3 is 17 amino acids long. Trimming stripped 1 base from V and 0 bases from J, with 12 bases between. DNA for the CDR3: TGTGCCAGCAGTTTAGTCGTCGCGGGACCGAACACCGGGGAGCTGTTTTTT. Its translation: CASSLVVAGPNTGELFF.

This clonotype appeared a few times. At one end the junction does not follow the germline gene, possibly because of a read error. The rearrangement uses TRBV18 and TRBJ1-1; 7 bases align to TRBD1. This CDR3 is built from 15 residues. Germline CDR1 and CDR2: KGHSH and LQKENI. This CDR3 reads CASSPRTGANTEAFF. The CDR3 DNA sequence: TGTGCCAGCTCCCCACGGACAGGAGCAAACACTGAAGCTTTCTTT.

The rearrangement links TRBV6-1 to TRBJ2-2; D not certain. Trimming removed 5 bases from V and 2 bases from J, with 15 bases in between. CDR3 length: 16 amino acids. The germline V gene encodes CDR1 MNHNS and CDR2 SASEGT. The CDR3 bases are TGTGCCAGCAGTAAAAAGATTCAGGCTAACACCGGGGAGCTGTTTTTT. Its translation is CASSKKIQANTGELFF.

This chain uses TRBV30 with TRBJ2-2, with D maybe TRBD1 (6 bases). Germline CDR1 and CDR2: GTSNPN and SVGIG (reference sequence). The CDR3 is 14 residues long. The V gene lost 0 bases and the J gene lost 6 bases, with 11 bases spanning the gap. CDR3 amino acids: CAWSVLQGPGELFF. In DNA, the CDR3 is TGTGCCTGGAGTGTACTGCAGGGGCCCGGGGAGCTGTTTTTT.

This clonotype was counted only a few times. This chain uses TRBV12-5 with TRBJ2-1; a weak D match, TRBD2 (5 bases). Germline-derived CDR1 and CDR2 are LGHNT and FRNRAP. The V end lost 7 bases, the J end lost 0 bases, and 19 bases lay between the germline ends. This CDR3 contains 17 residues. The DNA for the CDR3 is TGTGCTAGTGCCCCCCGGGCCTCCACTAGCTCCTACAATGAGCAGTTCTTC. This codes for CASAPRASTSSYNEQFF.

This clonotype was seen only a few times. The rearrangement links TRBV7-8 to TRBJ1-2; 7 bases map to TRBD1. Germline CDR1 and CDR2: SGHVS and FQNEAQ. V lost 5 bases and J lost 4; bases outside the gene matches: 16. The CDR3 length is 17 residues. This CDR3 reads CASSPRDSPHLSYGYTF. Written as DNA, the CDR3 is TGTGCCAGCAGCCCACGGGACAGTCCCCACCTTTCCTATGGCTACACCTTC. Full variable domain (remainder filled in from reference TRBV7-8 and TRBJ1-2): GAGVSQSPRYKVAKRGQDVALRCDPISGHVSLFWYQQALGQGPEFLTYFQNEAQLDKSGLPSDRFFAERPEGSVSTLKIQRTQQEDSAVYLCASSPRDSPHLSYGYTFGSGTRLTVV.

This clonotype was counted between two and nine times. The chain links TRBV28 to TRBJ2-3; D unresolved. V lost 6 bases and J lost 3, with 10 bases in between. This CDR3 spans 13 amino acids. Germline-derived CDR1 and CDR2 are MDHEN and SYDVKM. This CDR3 is CASRFTDTDTQYF. The CDR3 DNA is TGTGCCAGCAGATTCACCGATACAGATACGCAGTATTTT.

This chain joins TRBV5-6 and TRBJ2-3, with D unclear. In germline, CDR1 is SGHDT, CDR2 YYEEEE. This CDR3 has 15 amino acids. Trimming took off 0 bases at V and 4 bases at J, with 12 bases between the two ends. The DNA of the CDR3 is TGTGCCAGCAGCTTGGTCGCGGTGTCGGCAGATACGCAGTATTTT. This gives the protein CASSLVAVSADTQYF.

This clonotype was observed a handful of times. The chain carries TRBV20-1 and TRBJ1-2, with D possibly being TRBD1 (6 bases). This CDR3 region has 11 residues. Per germline, CDR1 DFQATT and CDR2 SNEGSKA (reference sequence). The CDR3 DNA sequence: TGCAGCCACTCAGGGGCTTGGGGCTACACCTTC. Translation gives CSHSGAWGYTF.

The chain employs TRBV10-3 and TRBJ1-3; unclear D gene. Trimming pared 0 bases from V and 0 bases from J, leaving 6 bases between. Germline values: CDR1 ENHRY, CDR2 SYGVKD. CDR3 length: 15 residues. DNA of the CDR3: TGTGCCATCAGTGAGTCCGAATACTCTGGAAACACCATATATTTT. Its translation is CAISESEYSGNTIYF.

This clonotype has only a few counts. The V call is TRBV14, the J call TRBJ2-5; 14 positions agree with TRBD2. J was trimmed by 5 bases and V by 3 bases; bases with no gene match: 8. The CDR3 extends over 17 amino acids. Germline V gives CDR1 SGHDN, CDR2 FVKESK. Written as DNA, the CDR3 is TGTGCCAGCAGCCATTTGGGACTAGCGGGAGCATGGGAGACCCAGTACTTC. Its protein is CASSHLGLAGAWETQYF.

The chain uses TRBV14 and TRBJ2-6; D perhaps matches TRBD1 (5 bases). This CDR3 contains 15 residues. Germline CDR1 reads SGHDN; CDR2 reads FVKESK. Trimming removed 6 bases from V and 4 bases from J, with 13 bases in between. The CDR3 DNA reads TGTGCCAGCAGTTGGGGCCGCCGGGGGGCCAACGTCCTGACTTTC. As protein: CASSWGRRGANVLTF.

V is TRBV4-2 and J is TRBJ1-1; unclear D gene. Germline CDR1 LGHNA, CDR2 YNFKEQ. The ends were cut back, 0 bases at V and 5 bases at J, with 16 bases in the middle. The CDR3 has 16 amino acids. CDR3 in amino acids: CASSQEGTRASTEAFF. As DNA, the CDR3 is TGTGCCAGCAGCCAAGAAGGTACAAGGGCTAGTACTGAAGCTTTCTTT.

There are a few counts of this clonotype. V usage is TRBV10-3 and J usage is TRBJ2-7, with 8 bases matching TRBD2. Germline V gene data show CDR1 as ENHRY and CDR2 as SYGVKD. The CDR3 covers 14 residues. The V segment lost 3 bases and the J segment 4 bases; nucleotides outside the gene matches: 5. DNA of the CDR3: TGTGCCATCAGTGACCTAGCGGGTTTTTACGAGCAGTACTTC. This translates into CAISDLAGFYEQYF.